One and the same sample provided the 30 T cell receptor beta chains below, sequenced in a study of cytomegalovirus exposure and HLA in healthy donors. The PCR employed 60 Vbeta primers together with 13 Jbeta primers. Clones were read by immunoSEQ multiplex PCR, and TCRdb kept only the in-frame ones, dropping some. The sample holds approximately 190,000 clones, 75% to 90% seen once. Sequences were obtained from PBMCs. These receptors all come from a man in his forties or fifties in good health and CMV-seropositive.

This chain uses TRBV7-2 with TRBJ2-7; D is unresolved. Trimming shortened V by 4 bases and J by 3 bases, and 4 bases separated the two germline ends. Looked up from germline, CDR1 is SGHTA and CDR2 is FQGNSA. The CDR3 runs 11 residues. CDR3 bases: TGTGCCAGCAGCTATAACTACGAGCAGTACTTC. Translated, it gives CASSYNYEQYF.

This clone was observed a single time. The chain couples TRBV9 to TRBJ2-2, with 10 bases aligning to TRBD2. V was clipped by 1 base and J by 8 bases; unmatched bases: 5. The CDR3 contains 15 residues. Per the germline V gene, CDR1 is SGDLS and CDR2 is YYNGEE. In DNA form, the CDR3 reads TGTGCCAGCAGCGTACGCCTAGCGGGGGAAGGGGAGCTGTTTTTT. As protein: CASSVRLAGEGELFF. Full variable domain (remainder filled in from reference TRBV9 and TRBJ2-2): DSGVTQTPKHLITATGQRVTLRCSPRSGDLSVYWYQQSLDQGLQFLIQYYNGEERAKGNILERFSAQQFPDLHSELNLSSLELGDSALYFCASSVRLAGEGELFFGEGSRLTVL.

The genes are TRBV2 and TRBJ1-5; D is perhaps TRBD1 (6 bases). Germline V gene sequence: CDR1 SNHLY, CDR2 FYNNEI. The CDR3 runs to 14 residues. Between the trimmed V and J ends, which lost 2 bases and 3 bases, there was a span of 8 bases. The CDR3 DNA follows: TGTGCCAGCAGTGAATCAGGGGCCAATCAGCCCCAGCATTTT. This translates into CASSESGANQPQHF.

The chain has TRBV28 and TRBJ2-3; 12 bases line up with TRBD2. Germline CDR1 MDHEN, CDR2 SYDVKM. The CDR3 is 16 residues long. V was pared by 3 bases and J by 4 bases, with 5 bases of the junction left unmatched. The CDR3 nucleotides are TGTGCCAGCAGTTTGGCGACTAGCGGGGGATCAGATACGCAGTATTTT. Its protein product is CASSLATSGGSDTQYF.

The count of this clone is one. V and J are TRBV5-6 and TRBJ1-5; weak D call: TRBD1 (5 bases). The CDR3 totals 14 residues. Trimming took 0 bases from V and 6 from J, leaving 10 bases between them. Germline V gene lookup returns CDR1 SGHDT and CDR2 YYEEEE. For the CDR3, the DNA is TGTGCCAGCAGCTTGGATGGGGCCCGTCAGCCCCAGCATTTT. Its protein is CASSLDGARQPQHF.

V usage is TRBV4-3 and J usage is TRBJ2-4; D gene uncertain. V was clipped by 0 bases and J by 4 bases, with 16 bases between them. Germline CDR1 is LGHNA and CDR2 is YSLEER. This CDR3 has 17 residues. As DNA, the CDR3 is TGCGCCAGCAGCCAAGATCGGAGTCGGTCCCCGAAAAACATTCAGTACTTC. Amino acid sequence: CASSQDRSRSPKNIQYF.

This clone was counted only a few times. The DNA of the CDR3 is TGTGCCAGCAGCGAGGCCGGGAAAAGAACGGGGGAGCAGTACTTC. It yields the protein CASSEAGKRTGEQYF. This chain uses TRBV9 with TRBJ2-7; possible D gene TRBD2, 5 bases. In germline, CDR1 is SGDLS, CDR2 YYNGEE. This CDR3 comprises 15 residues. V was trimmed by 3 bases and J by 7 bases, leaving 20 bases between them.

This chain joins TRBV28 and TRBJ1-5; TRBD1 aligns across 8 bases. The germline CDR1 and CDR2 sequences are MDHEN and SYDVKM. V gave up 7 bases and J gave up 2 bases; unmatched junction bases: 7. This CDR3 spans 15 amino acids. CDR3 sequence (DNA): TGTGCCAGCATCCTGACAGGGGAAGGCAATCAGCCCCAGCATTTT. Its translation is CASILTGEGNQPQHF.

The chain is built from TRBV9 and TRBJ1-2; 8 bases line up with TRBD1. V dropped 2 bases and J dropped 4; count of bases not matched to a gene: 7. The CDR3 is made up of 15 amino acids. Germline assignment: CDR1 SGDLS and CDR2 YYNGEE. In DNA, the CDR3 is TGTGCCAGCAGCGTTCAAGACAGGGGAACCTATGGCTACACCTTC. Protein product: CASSVQDRGTYGYTF.

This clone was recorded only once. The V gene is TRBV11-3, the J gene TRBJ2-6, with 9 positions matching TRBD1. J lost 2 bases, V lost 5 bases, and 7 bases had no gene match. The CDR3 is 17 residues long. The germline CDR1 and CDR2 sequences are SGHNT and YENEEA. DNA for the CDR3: TGTGCCAGCAGCGCCGGGACAGGGAATACTGGGGCCAACGTCCTGACTTTC. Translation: CASSAGTGNTGANVLTF.

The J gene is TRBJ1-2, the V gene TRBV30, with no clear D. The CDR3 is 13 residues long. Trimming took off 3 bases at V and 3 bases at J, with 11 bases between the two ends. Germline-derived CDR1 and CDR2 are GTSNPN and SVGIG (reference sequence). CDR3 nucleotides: TGTGCCTGGAGCCCTGGGCTTGACTATGGCTACACCTTC. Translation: CAWSPGLDYGYTF.

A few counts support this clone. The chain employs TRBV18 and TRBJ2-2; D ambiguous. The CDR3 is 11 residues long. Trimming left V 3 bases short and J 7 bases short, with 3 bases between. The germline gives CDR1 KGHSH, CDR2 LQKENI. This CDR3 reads CASSPGGELFF. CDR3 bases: TGTGCCAGCTCACCCGGCGGGGAGCTGTTTTTT.

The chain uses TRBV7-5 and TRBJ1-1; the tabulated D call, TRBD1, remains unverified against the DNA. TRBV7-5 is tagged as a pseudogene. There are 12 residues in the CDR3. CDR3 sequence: CARSLQGAEAFF. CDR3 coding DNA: TGTGCCAGAAGCTTACAAGGGGCTGAAGCTTTCTTT.

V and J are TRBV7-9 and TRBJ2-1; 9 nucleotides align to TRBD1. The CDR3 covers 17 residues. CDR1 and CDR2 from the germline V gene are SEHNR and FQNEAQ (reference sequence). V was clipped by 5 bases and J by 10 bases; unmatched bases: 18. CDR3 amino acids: CASSAPPPGTGRGEQFF. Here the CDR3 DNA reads TGTGCCAGCAGCGCGCCACCTCCCGGGACAGGGAGAGGAGAGCAGTTCTTC.

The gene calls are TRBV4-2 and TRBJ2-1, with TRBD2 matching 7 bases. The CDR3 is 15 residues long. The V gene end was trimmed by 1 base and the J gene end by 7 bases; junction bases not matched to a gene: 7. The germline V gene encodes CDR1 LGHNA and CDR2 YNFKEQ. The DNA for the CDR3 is TGTGCCAGCAGCCAAGGACCCGACGGGGGGAATGAGCAGTTCTTC. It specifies CASSQGPDGGNEQFF.

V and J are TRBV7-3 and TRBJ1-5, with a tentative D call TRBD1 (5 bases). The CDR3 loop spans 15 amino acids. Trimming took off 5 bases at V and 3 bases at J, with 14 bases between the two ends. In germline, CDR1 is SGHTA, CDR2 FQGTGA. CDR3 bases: TGTGCCAGCAGCCCCGGGGGGGGGTTCAATCAGCCCCAGCATTTT. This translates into CASSPGGGFNQPQHF.

The chain's CDR3 is CASTAPSGSCDEKLFF. The CDR3 DNA sequence: TGTGCCAGCACCGCGCCCTCAGGGTCTTGTGATGAAAAACTGTTTTTT. V and J are TRBV11-1 and TRBJ1-4; maybe TRBD1 (5 bases). The CDR3 has 16 residues. CDR1 and CDR2 from the germline V gene are SGHAT and FQDESV (reference sequence). V dropped 7 bases and J dropped 6 bases, with 21 bases sitting between them. Filled out from reference TRBV11-1 and TRBJ1-4, the complete variable domain reads EAEVAQSPRYKITEKSQAVAFWCDPISGHATLYWYRQILGQGPELLVQFQDESVVDDSQLPKDRFSAERLKGVDSTLKIQPAELGDSAMYLCASTAPSGSCDEKLFFGSGTQLSVL.

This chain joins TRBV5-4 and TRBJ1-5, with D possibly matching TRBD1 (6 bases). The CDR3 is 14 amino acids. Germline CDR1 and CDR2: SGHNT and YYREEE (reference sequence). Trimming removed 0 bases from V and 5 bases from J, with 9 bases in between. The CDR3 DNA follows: TGTGCCAGCAGCTTGGGGGGGCAGGATCAGCCCCAGCATTTT. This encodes CASSLGGQDQPQHF.

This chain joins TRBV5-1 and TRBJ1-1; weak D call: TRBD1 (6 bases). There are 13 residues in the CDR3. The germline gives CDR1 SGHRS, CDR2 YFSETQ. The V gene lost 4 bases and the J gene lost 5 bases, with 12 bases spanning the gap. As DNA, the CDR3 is TGCGCCAGCAGCCACGACAGGAGGACTGAAGCTTTCTTT. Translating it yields CASSHDRRTEAFF.

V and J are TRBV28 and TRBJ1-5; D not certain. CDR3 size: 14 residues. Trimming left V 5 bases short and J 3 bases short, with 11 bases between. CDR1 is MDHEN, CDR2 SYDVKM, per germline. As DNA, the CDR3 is TGTGCCAGCAGTCTCCGGGAAATCAATCAGCCCCAGCATTTT. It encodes CASSLREINQPQHF. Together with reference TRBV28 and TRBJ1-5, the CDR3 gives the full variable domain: DVKVTQSSRYLVKRTGEKVFLECVQDMDHENMFWYRQDPGLGLRLIYFSYDVKMKEKGDIPEGYSVSREKKERFSLILESASTNQTSMYLCASSLREINQPQHFGDGTRLSIL.

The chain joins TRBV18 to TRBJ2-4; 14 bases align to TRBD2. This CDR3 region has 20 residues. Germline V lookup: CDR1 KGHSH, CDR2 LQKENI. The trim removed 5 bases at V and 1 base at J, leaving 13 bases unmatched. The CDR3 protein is CASSSGLAGALPGAKNIQYF. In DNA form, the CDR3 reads TGTGCCAGCTCATCGGGACTAGCGGGGGCCCTACCTGGGGCCAAAAACATTCAGTACTTC.

The CDR3 loop is CASSLSVTGWDTGELFF. DNA of the CDR3: TGTGCCAGCAGTTTATCTGTAACAGGGTGGGACACCGGGGAGCTGTTTTTT. The V and J genes are TRBV27 and TRBJ2-2, with TRBD1 as a possible D gene (6 bases). Germline CDR1 is MNHEY and CDR2 is SMNVEV (reference sequence). CDR3 length equals 17 residues. Trimming removed 0 bases from V and 3 bases from J, with 14 bases in between.

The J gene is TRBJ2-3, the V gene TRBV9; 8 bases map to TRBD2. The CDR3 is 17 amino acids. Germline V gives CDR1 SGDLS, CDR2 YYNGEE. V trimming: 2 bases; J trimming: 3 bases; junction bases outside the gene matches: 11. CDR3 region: CASSVGGGGGRTDTQYF. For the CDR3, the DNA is TGTGCCAGCAGCGTGGGGGGGGGCGGGGGGCGTACAGATACGCAGTATTTT.

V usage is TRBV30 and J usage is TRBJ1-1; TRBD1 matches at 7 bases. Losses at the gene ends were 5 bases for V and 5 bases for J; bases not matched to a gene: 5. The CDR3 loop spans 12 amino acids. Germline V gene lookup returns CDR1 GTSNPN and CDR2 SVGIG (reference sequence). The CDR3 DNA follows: TGTGCCTGGGCGACAGGGAGAACTGAAGCTTTCTTT. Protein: CAWATGRTEAFF.

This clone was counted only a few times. The DNA for the CDR3 is TGTGCCAGCAGTGCCGACAGGGGGCGCTCGGAGACCCAGTACTTC. Protein: CASSADRGRSETQYF. V gene TRBV6-1 combines with J gene TRBJ2-5; 10 bases agree with TRBD1. Germline V lookup: CDR1 MNHNS, CDR2 SASEGT. The V gene end was trimmed by 4 bases and the J gene end by 5 bases; junction bases not matched to a gene: 7. CDR3 length: 15 amino acids.

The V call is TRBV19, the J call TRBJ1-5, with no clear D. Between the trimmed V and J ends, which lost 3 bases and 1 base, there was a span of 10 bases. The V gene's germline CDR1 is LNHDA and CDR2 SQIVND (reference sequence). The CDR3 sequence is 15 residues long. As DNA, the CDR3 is TGTGCCAGTAGTATTGGTCACAGAAGCAATCAGCCCCAGCATTTT. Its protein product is CASSIGHRSNQPQHF.

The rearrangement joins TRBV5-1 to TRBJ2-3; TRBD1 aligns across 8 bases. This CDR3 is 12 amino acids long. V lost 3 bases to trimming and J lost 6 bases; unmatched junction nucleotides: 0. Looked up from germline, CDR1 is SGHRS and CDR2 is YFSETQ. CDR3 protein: CASSWTGDTQYF. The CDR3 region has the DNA TGCGCCAGCAGCTGGACAGGGGATACGCAGTATTTT.

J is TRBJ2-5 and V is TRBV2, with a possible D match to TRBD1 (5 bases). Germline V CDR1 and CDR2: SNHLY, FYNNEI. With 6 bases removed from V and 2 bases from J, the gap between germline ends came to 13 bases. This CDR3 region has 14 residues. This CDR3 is CASSRGTGQETQYF. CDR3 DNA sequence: TGTGCCAGCAGCCGAGGAACAGGACAAGAGACCCAGTACTTC.

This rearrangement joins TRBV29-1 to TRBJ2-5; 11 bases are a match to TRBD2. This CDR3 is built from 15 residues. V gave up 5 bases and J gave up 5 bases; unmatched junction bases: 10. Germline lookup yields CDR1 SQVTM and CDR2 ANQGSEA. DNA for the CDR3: TGCAGCGTTTGTAGACTAGCGGGGCGCGGGGAGACCCAGTACTTC. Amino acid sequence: CSVCRLAGRGETQYF.

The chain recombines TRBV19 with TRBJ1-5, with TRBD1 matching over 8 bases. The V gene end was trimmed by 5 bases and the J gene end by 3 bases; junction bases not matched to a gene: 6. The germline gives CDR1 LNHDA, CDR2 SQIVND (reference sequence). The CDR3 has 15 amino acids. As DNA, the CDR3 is TGTGCCAGTAGTTATCAGGGGGCCTACAATCAGCCCCAGCATTTT. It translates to CASSYQGAYNQPQHF. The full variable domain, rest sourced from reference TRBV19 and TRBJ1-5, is DGGITQSPKYLFRKEGQNVTLSCEQNLNHDAMYWYRQDPGQGLRLIYYSQIVNDFQKGDIAEGYSVSREKKESFPLTVTSAQKNPTAFYLCASSYQGAYNQPQHFGDGTRLSIL.